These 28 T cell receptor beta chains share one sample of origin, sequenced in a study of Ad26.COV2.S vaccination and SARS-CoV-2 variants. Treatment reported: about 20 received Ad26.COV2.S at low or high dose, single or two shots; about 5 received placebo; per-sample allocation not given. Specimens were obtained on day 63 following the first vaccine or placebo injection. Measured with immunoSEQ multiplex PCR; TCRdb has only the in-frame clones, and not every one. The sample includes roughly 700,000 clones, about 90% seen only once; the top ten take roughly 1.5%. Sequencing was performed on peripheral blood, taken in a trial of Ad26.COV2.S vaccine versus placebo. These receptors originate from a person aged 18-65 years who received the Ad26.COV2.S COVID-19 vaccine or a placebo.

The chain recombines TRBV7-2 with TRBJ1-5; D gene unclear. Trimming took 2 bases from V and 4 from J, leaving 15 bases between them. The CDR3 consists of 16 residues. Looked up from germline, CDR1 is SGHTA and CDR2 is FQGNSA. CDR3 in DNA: TGTGCCAGCAGCTTATGGGCCCCTGGATCGAATCAGCCCCAGCATTTT. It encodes CASSLWAPGSNQPQHF.

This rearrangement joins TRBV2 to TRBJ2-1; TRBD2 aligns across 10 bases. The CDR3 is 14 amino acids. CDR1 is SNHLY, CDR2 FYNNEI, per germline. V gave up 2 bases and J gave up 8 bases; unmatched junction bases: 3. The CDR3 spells CASSELAGVYEQFF. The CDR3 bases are TGTGCCAGCAGTGAACTAGCGGGAGTTTATGAGCAGTTCTTC.

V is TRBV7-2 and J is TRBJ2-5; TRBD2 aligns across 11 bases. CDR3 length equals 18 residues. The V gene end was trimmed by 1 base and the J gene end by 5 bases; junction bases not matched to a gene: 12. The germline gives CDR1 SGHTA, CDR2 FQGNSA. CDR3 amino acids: CASSLGLAGGYAIETQYF. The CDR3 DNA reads TGTGCCAGCAGCTTAGGGCTAGCGGGGGGTTACGCAATTGAGACCCAGTACTTC.

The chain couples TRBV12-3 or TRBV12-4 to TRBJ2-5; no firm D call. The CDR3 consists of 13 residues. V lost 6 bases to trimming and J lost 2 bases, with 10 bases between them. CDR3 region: CASRIVGQETQYF. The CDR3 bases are TGTGCCAGCAGAATAGTCGGACAAGAGACCCAGTACTTC.

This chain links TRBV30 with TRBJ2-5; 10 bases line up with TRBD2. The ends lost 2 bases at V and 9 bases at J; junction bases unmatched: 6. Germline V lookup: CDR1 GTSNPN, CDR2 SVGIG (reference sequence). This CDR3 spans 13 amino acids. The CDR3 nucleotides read TGTGCCTGGAGTAAGCGGGAGGGGACATCCCAGTACTTC. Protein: CAWSKREGTSQYF.

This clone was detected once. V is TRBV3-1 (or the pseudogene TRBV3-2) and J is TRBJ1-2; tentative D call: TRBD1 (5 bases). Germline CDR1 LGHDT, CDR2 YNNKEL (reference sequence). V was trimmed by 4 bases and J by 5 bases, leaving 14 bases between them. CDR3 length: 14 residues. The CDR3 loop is CASSPLGQLYGYTF. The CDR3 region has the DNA TGTGCCAGCAGCCCCCTGGGGCAGTTATATGGCTACACCTTC.

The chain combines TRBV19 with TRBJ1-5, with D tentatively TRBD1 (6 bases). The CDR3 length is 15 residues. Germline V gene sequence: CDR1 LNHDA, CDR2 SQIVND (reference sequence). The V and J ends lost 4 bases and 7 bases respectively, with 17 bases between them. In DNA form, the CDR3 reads TGTGCCAGTAGTAGTGGGGGGGGCGTGGAACAGCCCCAGCATTTT. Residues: CASSSGGGVEQPQHF.

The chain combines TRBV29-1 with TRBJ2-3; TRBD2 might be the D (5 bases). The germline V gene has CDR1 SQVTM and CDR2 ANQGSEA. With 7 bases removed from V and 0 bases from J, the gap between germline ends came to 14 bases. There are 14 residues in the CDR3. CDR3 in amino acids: CSGGLGSSTDTQYF. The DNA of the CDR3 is TGCAGCGGCGGACTGGGCTCTAGCACAGATACGCAGTATTTT.

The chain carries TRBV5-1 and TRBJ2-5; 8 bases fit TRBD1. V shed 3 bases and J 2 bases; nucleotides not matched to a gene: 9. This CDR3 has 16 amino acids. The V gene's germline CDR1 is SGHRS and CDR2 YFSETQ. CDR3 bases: TGCGCCAGCAGCTCCGCCATTGGGACAGGTCAAGAGACCCAGTACTTC. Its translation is CASSSAIGTGQETQYF.

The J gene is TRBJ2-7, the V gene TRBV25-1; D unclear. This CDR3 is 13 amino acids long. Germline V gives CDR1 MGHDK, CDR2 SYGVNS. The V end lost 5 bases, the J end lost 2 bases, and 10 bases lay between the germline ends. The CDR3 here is CASSSHFPYEQYF. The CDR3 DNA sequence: TGTGCCAGCAGTTCCCACTTTCCCTACGAGCAGTACTTC.

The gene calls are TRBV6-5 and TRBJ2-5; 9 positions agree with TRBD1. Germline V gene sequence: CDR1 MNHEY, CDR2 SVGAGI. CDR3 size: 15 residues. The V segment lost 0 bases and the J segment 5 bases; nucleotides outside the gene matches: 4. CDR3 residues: CASSYSGTGRETQYF. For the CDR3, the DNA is TGTGCCAGCAGTTACTCCGGGACAGGGAGGGAGACCCAGTACTTC.

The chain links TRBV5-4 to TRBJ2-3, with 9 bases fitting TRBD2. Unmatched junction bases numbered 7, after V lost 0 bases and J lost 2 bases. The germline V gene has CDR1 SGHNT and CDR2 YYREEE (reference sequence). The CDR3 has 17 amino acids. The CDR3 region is CASSLGGRAHHTDTQYF. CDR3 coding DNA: TGTGCCAGCAGCTTGGGCGGGAGGGCCCATCACACAGATACGCAGTATTTT. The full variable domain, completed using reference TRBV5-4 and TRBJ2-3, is ETGVTQSPTHLIKTRGQQVTLRCSSQSGHNTVSWYQQALGQGPQFIFQYYREEENGRGNFPPRFSGLQFPNYSSELNVNALELDDSALYLCASSLGGRAHHTDTQYFGPGTRLTVL.

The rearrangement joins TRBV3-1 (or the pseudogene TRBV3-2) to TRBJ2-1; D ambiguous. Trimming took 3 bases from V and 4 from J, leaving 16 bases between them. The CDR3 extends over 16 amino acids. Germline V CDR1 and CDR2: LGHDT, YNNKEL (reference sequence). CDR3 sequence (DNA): TGTGCCAGCAGCCATCGGACGGATAATTTTTACAATGAGCAGTTCTTC. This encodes CASSHRTDNFYNEQFF.

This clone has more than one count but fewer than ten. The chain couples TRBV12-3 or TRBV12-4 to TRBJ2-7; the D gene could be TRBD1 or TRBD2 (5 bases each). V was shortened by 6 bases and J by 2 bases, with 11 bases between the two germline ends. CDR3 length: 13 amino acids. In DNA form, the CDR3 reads TGTGCCAGCAGCCGAGGGGATACCTACGAGCAGTACTTC. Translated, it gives CASSRGDTYEQYF.

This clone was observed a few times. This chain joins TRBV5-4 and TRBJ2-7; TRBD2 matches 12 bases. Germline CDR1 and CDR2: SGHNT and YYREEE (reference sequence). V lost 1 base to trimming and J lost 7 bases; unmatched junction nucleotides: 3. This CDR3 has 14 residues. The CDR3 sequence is CASSLQLAGGEQYF. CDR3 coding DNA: TGTGCCAGCAGCTTGCAACTAGCGGGGGGTGAGCAGTACTTC.

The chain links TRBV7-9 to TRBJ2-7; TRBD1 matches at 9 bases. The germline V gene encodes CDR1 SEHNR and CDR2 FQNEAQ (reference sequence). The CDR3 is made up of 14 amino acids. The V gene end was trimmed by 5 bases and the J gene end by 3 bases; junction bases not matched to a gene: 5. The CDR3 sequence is CASSTDRGGYEQYF. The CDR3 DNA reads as TGTGCCAGCAGCACGGACAGGGGTGGCTACGAGCAGTACTTC.

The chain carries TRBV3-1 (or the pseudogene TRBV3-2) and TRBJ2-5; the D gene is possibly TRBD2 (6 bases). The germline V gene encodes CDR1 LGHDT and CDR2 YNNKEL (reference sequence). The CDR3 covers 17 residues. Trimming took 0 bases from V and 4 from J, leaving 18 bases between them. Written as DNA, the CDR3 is TGTGCCAGCAGCCAAGAGGGGGGAACACGGGACGGAGAGACCCAGTACTTC. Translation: CASSQEGGTRDGETQYF.

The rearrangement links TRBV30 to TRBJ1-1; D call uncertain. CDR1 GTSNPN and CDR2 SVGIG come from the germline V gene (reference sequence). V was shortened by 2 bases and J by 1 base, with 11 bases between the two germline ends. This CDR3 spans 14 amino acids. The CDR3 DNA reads TGTGCCTGGAGTTTGGGCCGTGGGAACACTGAAGCTTTCTTT. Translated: CAWSLGRGNTEAFF.

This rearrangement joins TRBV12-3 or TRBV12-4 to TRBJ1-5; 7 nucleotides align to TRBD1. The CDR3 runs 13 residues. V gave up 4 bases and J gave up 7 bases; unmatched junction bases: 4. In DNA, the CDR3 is TGTGCCAGCAGTTCTCAGGGGGAACAGCCCCAGCATTTT. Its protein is CASSSQGEQPQHF.

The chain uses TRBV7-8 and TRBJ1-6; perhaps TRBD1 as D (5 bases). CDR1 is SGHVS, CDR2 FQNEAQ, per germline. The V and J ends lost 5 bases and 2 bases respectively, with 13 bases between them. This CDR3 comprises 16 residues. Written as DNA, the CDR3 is TGTGCCAGCAGCCCAGGCGACAGCACCTATAATTCACCCCTCCACTTT. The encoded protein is CASSPGDSTYNSPLHF.

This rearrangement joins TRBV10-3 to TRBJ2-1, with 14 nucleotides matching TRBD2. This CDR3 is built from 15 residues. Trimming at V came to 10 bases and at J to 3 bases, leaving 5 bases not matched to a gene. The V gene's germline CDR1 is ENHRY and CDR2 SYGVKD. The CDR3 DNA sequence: TGTGCCACCGGGACTAGCGGGAGACTCTACAATGAGCAGTTCTTC. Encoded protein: CATGTSGRLYNEQFF.

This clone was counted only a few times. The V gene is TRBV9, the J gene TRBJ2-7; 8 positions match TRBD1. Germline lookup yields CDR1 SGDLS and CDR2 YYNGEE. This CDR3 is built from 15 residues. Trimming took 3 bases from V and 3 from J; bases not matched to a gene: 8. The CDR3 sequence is CASSAETGESYEQYF. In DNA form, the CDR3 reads TGTGCCAGCAGCGCAGAGACAGGGGAGAGCTACGAGCAGTACTTC.

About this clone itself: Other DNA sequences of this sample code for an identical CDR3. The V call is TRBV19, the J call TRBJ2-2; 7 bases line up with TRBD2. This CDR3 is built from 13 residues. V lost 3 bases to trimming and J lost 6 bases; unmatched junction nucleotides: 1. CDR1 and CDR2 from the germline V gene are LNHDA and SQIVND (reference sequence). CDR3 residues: CASSIGGAGELFF. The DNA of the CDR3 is TGTGCCAGTAGTATTGGGGGGGCCGGGGAGCTGTTTTTT.

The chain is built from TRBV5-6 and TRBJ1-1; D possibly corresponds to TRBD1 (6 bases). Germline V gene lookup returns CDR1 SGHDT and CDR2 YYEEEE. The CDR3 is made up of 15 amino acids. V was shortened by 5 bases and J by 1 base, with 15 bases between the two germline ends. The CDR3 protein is CASRKEDRSNTEAFF. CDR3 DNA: TGTGCCAGCAGGAAAGAGGACAGATCGAACACTGAAGCTTTCTTT.

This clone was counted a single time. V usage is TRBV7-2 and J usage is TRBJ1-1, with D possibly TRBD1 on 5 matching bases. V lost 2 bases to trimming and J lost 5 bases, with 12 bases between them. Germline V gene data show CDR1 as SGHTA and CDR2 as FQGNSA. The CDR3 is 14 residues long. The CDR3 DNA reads TGTGCCAGCAGCTTAACCGGCAGGGTAACTGAAGCTTTCTTT. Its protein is CASSLTGRVTEAFF.

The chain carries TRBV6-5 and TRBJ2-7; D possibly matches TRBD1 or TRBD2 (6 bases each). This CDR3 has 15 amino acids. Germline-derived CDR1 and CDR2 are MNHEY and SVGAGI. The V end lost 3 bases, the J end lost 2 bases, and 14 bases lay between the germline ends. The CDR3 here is CASSYTSGAAYEQYF. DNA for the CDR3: TGTGCCAGCAGTTATACGTCGGGGGCGGCCTACGAGCAGTACTTC.

The CDR3 bases are TGCGCCAGCAGGTTCTTTGGTGGTGCCTACAATGAGCAGTTCTTC. This codes for CASRFFGGAYNEQFF. The genes are TRBV5-1 and TRBJ2-1, with D hard to call. The CDR3 length is 15 residues. The germline gives CDR1 SGHRS, CDR2 YFSETQ. Trimming took 5 bases from V and 2 from J, leaving 14 bases between them.

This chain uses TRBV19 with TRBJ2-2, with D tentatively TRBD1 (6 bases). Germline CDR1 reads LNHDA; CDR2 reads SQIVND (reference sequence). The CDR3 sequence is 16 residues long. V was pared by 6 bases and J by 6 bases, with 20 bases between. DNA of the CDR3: TGTGCCAGTAGCCGAACCAGGGGTTTTGACGCCGGGGAGCTGTTTTTT. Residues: CASSRTRGFDAGELFF.